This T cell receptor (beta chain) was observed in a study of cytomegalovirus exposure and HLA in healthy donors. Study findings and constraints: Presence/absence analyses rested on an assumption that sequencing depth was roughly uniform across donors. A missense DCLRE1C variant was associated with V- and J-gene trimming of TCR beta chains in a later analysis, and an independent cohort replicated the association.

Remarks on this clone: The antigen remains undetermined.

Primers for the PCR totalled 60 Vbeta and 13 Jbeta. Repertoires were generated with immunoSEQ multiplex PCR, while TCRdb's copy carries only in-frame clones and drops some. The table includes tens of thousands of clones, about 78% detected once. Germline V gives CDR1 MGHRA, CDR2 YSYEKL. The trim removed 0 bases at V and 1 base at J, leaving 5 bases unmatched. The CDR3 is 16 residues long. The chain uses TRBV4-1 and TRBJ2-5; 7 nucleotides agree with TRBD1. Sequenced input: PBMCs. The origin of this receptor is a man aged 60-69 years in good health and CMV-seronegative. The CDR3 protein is CASSQDPGTVQETQYF. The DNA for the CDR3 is TGCGCCAGCAGCCAAGATCCGGGGACAGTCCAAGAGACCCAGTACTTC.